This T cell receptor (beta chain) was profiled in a study of early T cells in non-severe SARS-CoV-2 infection. General study findings and limits: Lookups in VDJdb leaned toward anti-spike CD8 responses and missed private and CD4 specificities.

The library protocol tagged individual cDNA molecules with unique molecular identifiers. Each CDR3 protein is one row after TCRdb ran MiXCR on the 5' RACE reads. Of more than 95,000 distinct CDR3 sequences listed, 16% are singletons. Trimming removed 6 bases from V and 0 bases from J; junction bases left unmatched: 5. The CDR3 runs to 15 residues. Germline lookup yields CDR1 SGDLS and CDR2 YYNGEE. The sample holds one count of this clonotype. Antigen: not known. This rearrangement joins TRBV9 to TRBJ1-3; TRBD1 agrees at 8 bases. The receptor's source is an adult who was a healthcare worker with PCR-confirmed SARS-CoV-2 infection or an uninfected control (not recorded which). The sample comprised whole blood. CDR3 DNA: TGTGCCAGCATGGGACAGGAGATCTCTGGAAACACCATATATTTT. It is translated as CASMGQEISGNTIYF.